The 8 T cell receptor beta chains below all came from one sample that was sequenced in a study of cytomegalovirus exposure and HLA in healthy donors. Vbeta (60) and Jbeta (13) primers were used in the PCR. Using immunoSEQ multiplex PCR, the repertoire was profiled, and TCRdb retains in-frame clones only, with some absent. The repertoire holds around 150,000 clones, with about 77% as singletons. Sequencing was done on a sample of PBMCs. Receptors originate from a man younger than 35 in good health and CMV-seropositive.

The rearrangement links TRBV29-1 to TRBJ1-1, with unresolved D. With 7 bases removed from V and 7 bases from J, the gap between germline ends came to 19 bases. Germline CDR1 SQVTM, CDR2 ANQGSEA. The CDR3 runs to 13 residues. CDR3 residues: CSALQRPRDEAFF. In DNA form, the CDR3 reads TGCAGCGCCTTACAGAGACCACGGGATGAAGCTTTCTTT.

CDR3 DNA sequence: TGTGCCAGCAGCGAGGGACAGGGGATAGAAGAAAAACTGTTTTTT. Protein: CASSEGQGIEEKLFF. J is TRBJ1-4 and V is TRBV5-8, with TRBD1 matching 10 bases. The germline CDR1 and CDR2 sequences are SGHTS and YDEGEE. The junction had 8 bases not matched to a gene; V was cut back by 4 bases and J by 8 bases. The length of the CDR3 is 15 residues.

This clone has more than one count but fewer than ten. This chain uses TRBV29-1 with TRBJ2-5; 11 positions match TRBD2. The germline gives CDR1 SQVTM, CDR2 ANQGSEA. This CDR3 is 13 amino acids long. J lost 4 bases, V lost 6 bases, and 4 bases had no gene match. CDR3 amino acids: CSVLGLAGETQYF. The CDR3 nucleotides are TGCAGCGTCCTAGGACTAGCGGGAGAGACCCAGTACTTC.

The chain is built from TRBV9 and TRBJ2-2; weak D call: TRBD2 (7 bases). In germline, CDR1 is SGDLS, CDR2 YYNGEE. Trimming left V 6 bases short and J 5 bases short, with 17 bases between. This CDR3 contains 15 residues. CDR3 loop: CASTPGGAETGELFF. The CDR3 region has the DNA TGTGCCAGCACCCCTGGGGGGGCAGAAACCGGGGAGCTGTTTTTT. Based on the CDR3 plus reference TRBV9 and TRBJ2-2, the full variable domain is DSGVTQTPKHLITATGQRVTLRCSPRSGDLSVYWYQQSLDQGLQFLIQYYNGEERAKGNILERFSAQQFPDLHSELNLSSLELGDSALYFCASTPGGAETGELFFGEGSRLTVL.

The genes are TRBV5-3 and TRBJ2-7; 9 bases match TRBD1. TRBV5-3 carries the ORF label, with uncertain function. The CDR3 runs 14 residues. Trimming removed 4 bases from V and 2 bases from J; junction bases left unmatched: 4. The CDR3 nucleotides read TGTGCCAGAAGCCTAGACAGGGGGACCTACGAGCAGTACTTC. Protein: CARSLDRGTYEQYF.

The chain carries TRBV2 and TRBJ2-1; the D gene is possibly TRBD1 (5 bases). The CDR3 totals 13 residues. Trimming cost V 0 bases and J 9 bases, with 9 bases left between them. Germline V gene sequence: CDR1 SNHLY, CDR2 FYNNEI. The CDR3, as DNA: TGTGCCAGCAGTGAAGCGTTGGGGCGTGAGCAGTTCTTC. This codes for CASSEALGREQFF.

This sequence joins TRBV15 and TRBJ1-2; 8 bases align to TRBD1. V trimming: 0 bases; J trimming: 4 bases; junction bases outside the gene matches: 7. Germline CDR1 reads LNHNV; CDR2 reads YYDKDF (reference sequence). This CDR3 is built from 16 residues. The CDR3 sequence: CATSRERQGITYGYTF. The CDR3 region has the DNA TGTGCCACCAGCAGAGAAAGACAGGGGATTACCTATGGCTACACCTTC.

The rearrangement joins TRBV6-5 to TRBJ2-7, with D uncertain. V shed 0 bases and J shed 0 bases, with 6 bases lying between them. This CDR3 is 14 amino acids long. The germline V gene has CDR1 MNHEY and CDR2 SVGAGI. CDR3 coding DNA: TGTGCCAGCAGTTACTCGAGAAGCTCCTACGAGCAGTACTTC. Protein product: CASSYSRSSYEQYF.